The clone carrying this TCR beta chain came up once. What it binds is not known. Though nominally healthy at sampling, donors likely had unrecorded immune exposures. It was with 60 Vbeta and 13 Jbeta primers that the PCR ran. Sequencing used immunoSEQ multiplex PCR; TCRdb keeps in-frame clones, though not all of them. The data contain some 120,000 clones, roughly 80% of them singletons. These data belong to a study of cytomegalovirus exposure and HLA in healthy donors. Study details: Clustering assigned about 79% of the roughly 400 genotyped donors to the Caucasian-associated ancestry cluster. Study-wide results and limits: A missense DCLRE1C variant was associated with V- and J-gene trimming of TCR beta chains in a later analysis, and an independent cohort replicated the association. Exclusion as indistinguishable affected some V segments, including TRBV6-2 and TRBV6-3.

Germline V CDR1 and CDR2: SNHLY, FYNNEI. This CDR3 has 16 residues. V lost 10 bases and J lost 2, with 24 bases in between. The V gene is TRBV2, the J gene TRBJ2-7, with a tentative D call TRBD2 (5 bases). Sequences were obtained from PBMCs. The TCR sequence derives from a man younger than 30 in good health and CMV-seropositive. The CDR3: CATYALRAASTYEQYF. The DNA of the CDR3 is TGTGCCACCTACGCCCTGAGGGCCGCTTCGACCTACGAGCAGTACTTC.